The 5 T cell receptor beta chains below come from one sample, sequenced in a study of spatial heterogeneity in lung cancer. Each CDR3 protein gets one entry after TCRdb re-called the 5' RACE reads with MiXCR. Here the sample spans 85,000 to 100,000 distinct CDR3 sequences, approximately 12% being singletons. As to time point: sample taken at primary tumor resection. The study sequenced unsorted whole RNA from tumor, nontumor lung or frozen PBMC. Material: PBMCs, obtained at surgery. All receptors derive from a male donor with early-stage non-small cell lung cancer.

At least ten counts were recorded for this clonotype. This chain joins TRBV5-1 and TRBJ2-7, with unresolved D. Per the germline V gene, CDR1 is SGHRS and CDR2 is YFSETQ. The V gene lost 0 bases and the J gene lost 0 bases, with 10 bases spanning the gap. The CDR3 sequence is 15 residues long. CDR3 protein: CASSLGAGLSYEQYF. The CDR3 DNA sequence: TGCGCCAGCAGCTTGGGGGCAGGTCTCTCCTACGAGCAGTACTTC.

V is TRBV27 and J is TRBJ2-2, with TRBD2 identical over 7 bases. The CDR3 length is 14 residues. The germline gives CDR1 MNHEY, CDR2 SMNVEV (reference sequence). With 4 bases clipped from V and 5 bases from J, the junction kept 4 bases outside the gene matches. CDR3 DNA: TGTGCCAGCAGTTGGGGAGCGGGGACCGGGGAGCTGTTTTTT. Protein sequence: CASSWGAGTGELFF.

This clonotype has only a few counts. This chain links TRBV2 with TRBJ2-2; D uncertain. The CDR3 is 15 residues long. Trimming took 7 bases from V and 0 from J, leaving 12 bases between them. The germline CDR1 and CDR2 sequences are SNHLY and FYNNEI. The CDR3 sequence is CASTDTTTNTGELFF. The CDR3 DNA reads TGTGCCAGCACAGACACGACGACGAACACCGGGGAGCTGTTTTTT.

The chain links TRBV5-1 to TRBJ1-2; D is ambiguous. Germline assignment: CDR1 SGHRS and CDR2 YFSETQ. The CDR3 consists of 13 residues. The V and J ends lost 6 bases and 4 bases respectively, with 13 bases between them. CDR3 nucleotides: TGCGCCAGCACCCTAGGAGACGGCTATGGCTACACCTTC. Its translation is CASTLGDGYGYTF.

This chain uses TRBV12-3 or TRBV12-4 with TRBJ2-3, with 11 bases lining up with TRBD1. The CDR3 is 15 amino acids. J lost 7 bases, V lost 5 bases, and 8 bases had no gene match. The CDR3 region has the DNA TGTGCCAGCAGTCACCGGGACAGGGGGAATCATACGCAGTATTTT. Translating it yields CASSHRDRGNHTQYF.